The rows below give T cell receptor beta chains drawn from one sample of a study of T-cell memory formation after mild COVID-19. TCRdb used MiXCR to reprocess the 5' RACE reads, holding one entry per CDR3 protein. The sample lists 110,000 or so distinct CDR3 sequences; approximately 21% were seen once. Material: PBMCs or a T cell subset sorted from them (not recorded which). These receptors all come from a man aged 18 to 29 who had mild COVID-19 (a few samples of this study predate the infection). Cell type and time point are not known. Each CDR3 is given with its conserved first and last residue. The order of the fields is CDR3 protein, CDR3 DNA, V gene, D gene, clone size, J gene, CDR3 length. The D gene is left open where the match is weak. Size tells how often a clone was seen (once, few, many) or the class of an expanded clone, and some rows leave it out.

cdr3_aa: CASSHPWGGGAEETQYF
cdr3_nt: TGTGCCAGCAGCCATCCCTGGGGTGGCGGGGCTGAAGAGACCCAGTACTTC
v_call: TRBV4-2
d_call: .
clone_size: .
j_call: TRBJ2-5
cdr3_length: 17

cdr3_aa: CASSYSTESKNIQYF
cdr3_nt: TGTGCCAGCAGTTACTCGACAGAGTCCAAAAACATTCAGTACTTC
v_call: TRBV6-6
d_call: .
clone_size: .
j_call: TRBJ2-4
cdr3_length: 15

cdr3_aa: CASSEYGGKIFFHEQYF
cdr3_nt: TGTGCCAGCAGCGAGTATGGGGGGAAAATTTTCTTCCACGAGCAGTACTTC
v_call: TRBV6-1
d_call: .
clone_size: few
j_call: TRBJ2-7
cdr3_length: 17

cdr3_aa: CAWRRVETQYF
cdr3_nt: TGTGCCTGGAGGCGGGTGGAGACCCAGTACTTC
v_call: TRBV30
d_call: .
clone_size: .
j_call: TRBJ2-5
cdr3_length: 11

cdr3_aa: CASSGMTGLETQYF
cdr3_nt: TGTGCCAGCAGCGGGATGACAGGGTTGGAGACCCAGTACTTC
v_call: TRBV5-5
d_call: TRBD1
clone_size: .
j_call: TRBJ2-5
cdr3_length: 14

cdr3_aa: CASSLLVGTDTEAFF
cdr3_nt: TGTGCCAGCAGTCTTTTGGTGGGGACGGATACTGAAGCTTTCTTT
v_call: TRBV12-3/TRBV12-4
d_call: .
clone_size: .
j_call: TRBJ1-1
cdr3_length: 15

cdr3_aa: CASSPDRYSNQPQHF
cdr3_nt: TGTGCCAGTAGCCCGGACAGATATAGCAATCAGCCCCAGCATTTT
v_call: TRBV19
d_call: .
clone_size: few
j_call: TRBJ1-5
cdr3_length: 15

cdr3_aa: CSVLSIAKNIQYF
cdr3_nt: TGCAGCGTTCTAAGTATAGCCAAAAACATTCAGTACTTC
v_call: TRBV29-1
d_call: .
clone_size: .
j_call: TRBJ2-4
cdr3_length: 13

cdr3_aa: CSVVALMHGYTF
cdr3_nt: TGCAGCGTTGTCGCTTTGATGCATGGCTACACCTTC
v_call: TRBV29-1
d_call: .
clone_size: .
j_call: TRBJ1-2
cdr3_length: 12

cdr3_aa: CASSEGTSGGLSVTADTQYF
cdr3_nt: TGCGCCAGCAGTGAAGGGACTAGCGGGGGCCTTAGTGTTACCGCAGATACGCAGTATTTT
v_call: TRBV10-2
d_call: TRBD2
clone_size: few
j_call: TRBJ2-3
cdr3_length: 20

cdr3_aa: CASGTRDLPYEQYF
cdr3_nt: TGTGCCAGCGGCACACGGGACCTCCCCTACGAGCAGTACTTC
v_call: TRBV2
d_call: .
clone_size: .
j_call: TRBJ2-7
cdr3_length: 14

cdr3_aa: CASSLAWGLAGGNHGTGELFF
cdr3_nt: TGTGCCAGCAGTTTAGCCTGGGGACTAGCGGGGGGAAATCACGGCACCGGGGAGCTGTTTTTT
v_call: TRBV12-3/TRBV12-4
d_call: TRBD2
clone_size: few
j_call: TRBJ2-2
cdr3_length: 21

cdr3_aa: CASSILGTSNEQYF
cdr3_nt: TGTGCCAGTAGTATACTTGGGACTAGCAACGAGCAGTACTTC
v_call: TRBV19
d_call: TRBD2
clone_size: .
j_call: TRBJ2-7
cdr3_length: 14

cdr3_aa: CASSQEAMGGLNQPQHF
cdr3_nt: TGCGCCAGCAGCCAAGAAGCAATGGGGGGGCTGAATCAGCCCCAGCATTTT
v_call: TRBV4-3
d_call: .
clone_size: many
j_call: TRBJ1-5
cdr3_length: 17

cdr3_aa: CASSLGQLTYNEQFF
cdr3_nt: TGTGCCAGCAGTCTCGGACAGCTCACGTACAATGAGCAGTTCTTC
v_call: TRBV6-6
d_call: .
clone_size: few
j_call: TRBJ2-1
cdr3_length: 15

cdr3_aa: CSVATSGGYETQYF
cdr3_nt: TGCAGCGTTGCAACTAGCGGGGGGTATGAGACCCAGTACTTC
v_call: TRBV29-1
d_call: TRBD2
clone_size: .
j_call: TRBJ2-5
cdr3_length: 14

cdr3_aa: CASSPSFRGSPLHF
cdr3_nt: TGTGCCAGCAGTCCTTCCTTCAGGGGATCACCCCTCCACTTT
v_call: TRBV27
d_call: .
clone_size: few
j_call: TRBJ1-6
cdr3_length: 14

cdr3_aa: CASSTGPGTEAFF
cdr3_nt: TGTGCCAGCAGCACGGGACCGGGGACCGAAGCTTTCTTT
v_call: TRBV9
d_call: .
clone_size: .
j_call: TRBJ1-1
cdr3_length: 13

cdr3_aa: CASSQEGRANYGYTF
cdr3_nt: TGCGCCAGCAGCCAAGAGGGGAGAGCTAACTATGGCTACACCTTC
v_call: TRBV4-1
d_call: .
clone_size: .
j_call: TRBJ1-2
cdr3_length: 15

cdr3_aa: CASSVGAGPGTDTQYF
cdr3_nt: TGTGCCAGCAGCGTAGGGGCGGGGCCCGGCACAGATACGCAGTATTTT
v_call: TRBV9
d_call: .
clone_size: .
j_call: TRBJ2-3
cdr3_length: 16

cdr3_aa: CASSFGPDYEQYF
cdr3_nt: TGTGCCAGCAGCTTTGGACCGGACTACGAGCAGTACTTC
v_call: TRBV11-2
d_call: .
clone_size: .
j_call: TRBJ2-7
cdr3_length: 13

cdr3_aa: CASSFTTGHRNTEAFF
cdr3_nt: TGTGCCAGCAGCTTCACTACGGGACATAGGAACACTGAAGCTTTCTTT
v_call: TRBV7-9
d_call: .
clone_size: .
j_call: TRBJ1-1
cdr3_length: 16

cdr3_aa: CASSQELGQWAYNEQFF
cdr3_nt: TGCGCCAGCAGCCAAGAACTCGGACAGTGGGCCTACAATGAGCAGTTCTTC
v_call: TRBV4-1
d_call: .
clone_size: many
j_call: TRBJ2-1
cdr3_length: 17